Listed below are T cell receptor beta chains from one sample, sequenced in a study of cytomegalovirus exposure and HLA in healthy donors. This table comes from immunoSEQ multiplex PCR, and its TCRdb copy is limited to in-frame clones, with some not included. The sample carries 73,000 or so clones, 75% to 90% recorded once. Sequencing was done on a sample of PBMCs. Every receptor here comes from a human donor in good health. Both conserved end residues are part of each CDR3. Each record gives: D gene, clone size, V gene, J gene, CDR3 DNA, CDR3 protein. A D gene is named only where the DNA matches it firmly. Rows may omit the clone size; those that give it use once, few, many or a size class.

D gene: -
clone size: -
V gene: TRBV27
J gene: TRBJ2-4
CDR3 DNA: TGTGCCAGCAGTTCAGGGTTGGGAAACATTCAGTACTTC
CDR3 protein: CASSSGLGNIQYF

D gene: -
clone size: few
V gene: TRBV30
J gene: TRBJ1-1
CDR3 DNA: TGTGCCTGGAGACAGGTTTCGAACACTGAAGCTTTCTTT
CDR3 protein: CAWRQVSNTEAFF

D gene: -
clone size: -
V gene: TRBV18
J gene: TRBJ1-1
CDR3 DNA: TGTGCCAGCTCACCACCGAGTTCTGGGAGAGGCGAAGCTTTCTTT
CDR3 protein: CASSPPSSGRGEAFF

D gene: -
clone size: -
V gene: TRBV19
J gene: TRBJ2-7
CDR3 DNA: TGTGCCAGTAGTACCCCACCTACCTACGAGCAGTACTTC
CDR3 protein: CASSTPPTYEQYF

D gene: TRBD1
clone size: once
V gene: TRBV25-1
J gene: TRBJ1-2
CDR3 DNA: TGTGCCGGCCTACCGGCCTCCGGACAGGGAGGCGACTATGGCTACACCTTC
CDR3 protein: CAGLPASGQGGDYGYTF

D gene: TRBD1
clone size: -
V gene: TRBV5-4
J gene: TRBJ1-6
CDR3 DNA: TGTGCCAGCAGCTCCGGGGACAGGGGAGGATCACCCCTCCACTTT
CDR3 protein: CASSSGDRGGSPLHF

D gene: -
clone size: -
V gene: TRBV5-5
J gene: TRBJ2-7
CDR3 DNA: TGTGCCAGCAGCTTTGCGCGGGGAACCTACGAGCAGTACTTC
CDR3 protein: CASSFARGTYEQYF

D gene: TRBD1
clone size: few
V gene: TRBV5-6
J gene: TRBJ1-3
CDR3 DNA: TGTGCCAGTTTGCGGACAGGGACTGGAAACACCATATATTTT
CDR3 protein: CASLRTGTGNTIYF

D gene: -
clone size: -
V gene: TRBV7-9
J gene: TRBJ2-5
CDR3 DNA: TGTGCCAGCAGCTTCGACAGACAAAGGGAGACCCAGTACTTC
CDR3 protein: CASSFDRQRETQYF

D gene: TRBD1
clone size: -
V gene: TRBV18
J gene: TRBJ2-5
CDR3 DNA: TGTGCCAGCTCACCGGCAGGGGGTTCGGAGACCCAGTACTTC
CDR3 protein: CASSPAGGSETQYF

D gene: -
clone size: few
V gene: TRBV18
J gene: TRBJ2-3
CDR3 DNA: TGTGCCAGCTCACCGGGCGATACGCAGTATTTT
CDR3 protein: CASSPGDTQYF

D gene: TRBD1
clone size: -
V gene: TRBV13
J gene: TRBJ1-3
CDR3 DNA: TGTGCCAGCAGCGAACAGGGGGCCGGGGGAAACACCATATATTTT
CDR3 protein: CASSEQGAGGNTIYF

D gene: -
clone size: few
V gene: TRBV7-9
J gene: TRBJ1-2
CDR3 DNA: TGTGCCAGCAGCTTAATGGATGTGAGACTGAGGTCCTTCTTC
CDR3 protein: CASSLMDVRLRSFF

D gene: -
clone size: -
V gene: TRBV2
J gene: TRBJ1-6
CDR3 DNA: TGTGCCAGCAGTGGTGACAGACTAGCTAATTCACCCCTCCACTTT
CDR3 protein: CASSGDRLANSPLHF

D gene: -
clone size: few
V gene: TRBV9
J gene: TRBJ2-5
CDR3 DNA: TGTGCCAGCAGCGTTCCTCACGGACCCACTAGGGAGACCCAGTACTTC
CDR3 protein: CASSVPHGPTRETQYF

D gene: -
clone size: -
V gene: TRBV7-9
J gene: TRBJ1-2
CDR3 DNA: TGTGCCAGCAGCCCGGACTCTCGAGATGGCTACACCTTC
CDR3 protein: CASSPDSRDGYTF

D gene: TRBD1
clone size: -
V gene: TRBV2
J gene: TRBJ2-6
CDR3 DNA: TGTGCCAGCAGAGTCGACAGGGGCCTGGACGTCCTGACTTTC
CDR3 protein: CASRVDRGLDVLTF

D gene: TRBD1
clone size: -
V gene: TRBV18
J gene: TRBJ2-3
CDR3 DNA: TGTGCCAGCTCGGACAGGGTTAGCACAGATACGCAGTATTTT
CDR3 protein: CASSDRVSTDTQYF

D gene: TRBD1
clone size: -
V gene: TRBV18
J gene: TRBJ1-2
CDR3 DNA: TGTGCCAGCTCCACGTCAGGGGGCGGTAGATATGGCTACACCTTC
CDR3 protein: CASSTSGGGRYGYTF

D gene: TRBD2
clone size: -
V gene: TRBV5-1
J gene: TRBJ2-1
CDR3 DNA: TGCGCCAGCAGCTCGGGACTAGCGGGGGGGCTGCAGTTCTTC
CDR3 protein: CASSSGLAGGLQFF

D gene: TRBD1
clone size: -
V gene: TRBV5-4
J gene: TRBJ2-7
CDR3 DNA: TGTGCCAGCAGCTTGGGGGGGACAGGGAGCAACGAGCAGTACTTC
CDR3 protein: CASSLGGTGSNEQYF

D gene: TRBD1
clone size: -
V gene: TRBV6-1
J gene: TRBJ2-2
CDR3 DNA: TGTGCCAGCAGCAGGACAGGGGACACCGGGGAGCTGTTTTTT
CDR3 protein: CASSRTGDTGELFF

D gene: TRBD1
clone size: -
V gene: TRBV6-1
J gene: TRBJ1-2
CDR3 DNA: TGTGCCAGCAGTGCGAATGGGGGACAGTATGGCTACACCTTC
CDR3 protein: CASSANGGQYGYTF

D gene: -
clone size: -
V gene: TRBV19
J gene: TRBJ1-4
CDR3 DNA: TGTGCCAGTAGTATCCAGCGCGCAACTAATGAAAAACTGTTTTTT
CDR3 protein: CASSIQRATNEKLFF

D gene: TRBD1
clone size: -
V gene: TRBV9
J gene: TRBJ1-2
CDR3 DNA: TGTGCCAGCAGCGAGCGACAGGGGCCGGCTAACTATGGCTACACCTTC
CDR3 protein: CASSERQGPANYGYTF